A single sample is the source of the 4 T cell receptor beta chains below, sequenced in a study of T cells after yellow fever vaccination. TCRdb re-called the 5' RACE reads with MiXCR, one entry per CDR3 protein. The sample contains 300,000 or so distinct CDR3 sequences, around 8.1% of which appear only once. The source material was PBMCs, sampled approximately 40 days after the first yellow fever vaccination. Receptors were obtained from a man younger than 30 who received the YFV17D yellow fever vaccine.

The chain employs TRBV7-2 and TRBJ2-3, with 8 bases lining up with TRBD2. Germline lookup yields CDR1 SGHTA and CDR2 FQGNSA. V shed 5 bases and J 3 bases; nucleotides not matched to a gene: 7. This CDR3 is built from 15 residues. The CDR3 nucleotides read TGTGCCAGCAGCCGGACTAGCACAGTTACAGATACGCAGTATTTT. This codes for CASSRTSTVTDTQYF.

A remark on this clonotype: A clone one base away is much larger, so this may be a read error. The chain couples TRBV4-2 to TRBJ2-2; tentatively, D is TRBD2 (6 bases). CDR3 size: 15 residues. V dropped 2 bases and J dropped 7 bases, with 14 bases sitting between them. Germline loops: CDR1 LGHNA, CDR2 YNFKEQ. The CDR3, as DNA: TGTGCCAGCAGCCAAAAACGGGGGTCGGGCGGGGAGCTGTTTTTT. Amino acids: CASSQKRGSGGELFF.

The rearrangement uses TRBV18 and TRBJ1-3; 8 positions agree with TRBD1. J gave up 0 bases and V 4 bases, and 5 bases lay outside the gene matches. The CDR3 has 16 amino acids. Germline V CDR1 and CDR2: KGHSH, LQKENI. The CDR3 spells CASSQGTGDSGNTIYF. CDR3 DNA: TGTGCCAGCTCACAAGGGACAGGAGACTCTGGAAACACCATATATTTT.

This clonotype was detected a few times. V and J are TRBV6-1 and TRBJ2-5; 9 bases match TRBD1. The CDR3 totals 17 residues. Germline trimming cut 5 bases from V and 5 bases from J; bases unmatched to any gene: 15. Germline V lookup: CDR1 MNHNS, CDR2 SASEGT. This chain's CDR3 is CASSRAGLQGAEETQYF. The DNA of the CDR3 is TGTGCCAGCAGTCGGGCGGGGTTACAGGGGGCGGAGGAGACCCAGTACTTC.